These 21 T cell receptor beta chains were sequenced from one sample in a study of beta chain features in type 1 diabetes. Expressed TCRB transcripts were sequenced, since all the RNA that had been isolated was reverse transcribed. TCRdb keeps only in-frame clones here, not all; method: immunoSEQ multiplex PCR. The profile shows nearly 250,000 clones, 68% of them singletons. What was sequenced was naive CD4+ T cells from blood. Source of these receptors: a young man in good health.

About this clone: Other DNA sequences within the sample encode an identical CDR3. This sequence joins TRBV11-2 and TRBJ2-3; D is uncertain. The CDR3 runs to 12 residues. V was pared by 3 bases and J by 2 bases, with 3 bases between. Germline CDR1 reads SGHAT; CDR2 reads FQNNGV. Here the CDR3 DNA reads TGTGCCAGCAGCTTGGTCACAGATACGCAGTATTTT. Amino acids: CASSLVTDTQYF.

J is TRBJ2-1 and V is TRBV19; 12 positions agree with TRBD1. The germline V gene has CDR1 LNHDA and CDR2 SQIVND (reference sequence). Trimming at V came to 10 bases and at J to 8 bases, leaving 9 bases not matched to a gene. This CDR3 comprises 14 residues. The DNA of the CDR3 is TGTGCCATTGGGACAGGGGGCACGGTGGATGAGCAGTTCTTC. As protein: CAIGTGGTVDEQFF. Looking up the rest from reference TRBV19 and TRBJ2-1 gives the full variable domain: DGGITQSPKYLFRKEGQNVTLSCEQNLNHDAMYWYRQDPGQGLRLIYYSQIVNDFQKGDIAEGYSVSREKKESFPLTVTSAQKNPTAFYLCAIGTGGTVDEQFFGPGTRLTVL.

This clone was counted a single time. V gene TRBV30 combines with J gene TRBJ1-2; D gene unclear. Trimming took off 2 bases at V and 6 bases at J, with 10 bases between the two ends. This CDR3 is built from 12 residues. Germline-derived CDR1 and CDR2 are GTSNPN and SVGIG (reference sequence). CDR3: CAWSTVANGYTF. CDR3 in DNA: TGTGCCTGGAGTACAGTGGCTAATGGCTACACCTTC. The full variable domain, completed using reference TRBV30 and TRBJ1-2, is SQTIHQWPATLVQPVGSPLSLECTVEGTSNPNLYWYRQAAGRGLQLLFYSVGIGQISSEVPQNLSASRPQDRQFILSSKKLLLSDSGFYLCAWSTVANGYTFGSGTRLTVV.

The chain has TRBV29-1 and TRBJ2-7; a weak D match, TRBD1 (6 bases). Germline values: CDR1 SQVTM, CDR2 ANQGSEA. V lost 6 bases and J 2 bases, leaving 14 bases between the germline ends. The CDR3 sequence is 13 residues long. Written as DNA, the CDR3 is TGCAGCGTGGCTGGACAGCACACCTACGAGCAGTACTTC. As protein: CSVAGQHTYEQYF.

This clone was found a few times. This chain connects TRBV30 to TRBJ2-3, with D perhaps being TRBD1 or TRBD2 (5 bases each). V was cut by 0 bases and J by 2 bases, with 18 bases left in between. The CDR3 consists of 17 residues. CDR1 is GTSNPN and CDR2 is SVGIG in the germline V gene (reference sequence). The CDR3 region is CAWSVRWGMSATDTQYF. Written as DNA, the CDR3 is TGTGCCTGGAGTGTACGATGGGGGATGTCGGCCACAGATACGCAGTATTTT.

This chain connects TRBV7-2 to TRBJ2-1, with 7 bases matching TRBD2. Germline V gene data show CDR1 as SGHTA and CDR2 as FQGNSA. The CDR3 has 14 amino acids. V shed 5 bases, J shed 8 bases, and the junction held 9 bases outside the gene matches. The CDR3 region is CASSLSSAGDEQFF. DNA for the CDR3: TGTGCCAGCAGCCTCTCCTCTGCGGGAGATGAGCAGTTCTTC. Using reference TRBV7-2 and TRBJ2-1 for the parts outside the CDR3, the full variable domain is GAGVSQSPSNKVTEKGKDVELRCDPISGHTALYWYRQSLGQGLEFLIYFQGNSAPDKSGLPSDRFSAERTGGSVSTLTIQRTQQEDSAVYLCASSLSSAGDEQFFGPGTRLTVL.

This clone has a handful of counts. The CDR3 DNA follows: TGTGCCATAGCGGGGACGAGGGAGACCCAGTACTTC. Residues: CAIAGTRETQYF. V and J are TRBV7-9 and TRBJ2-5; 8 nucleotides agree with TRBD2. CDR1 and CDR2 (germline): SEHNR, FQNEAQ (reference sequence). With V trimmed by 10 bases and J by 5 bases, 6 bases remained unmatched. This CDR3 comprises 12 residues.

This clone was observed a handful of times. The chain is built from TRBV29-1 and TRBJ2-1; 8 bases are shared with TRBD1. V was clipped by 7 bases and J by 7 bases; unmatched bases: 9. In germline, CDR1 is SQVTM, CDR2 ANQGSEA. The length of the CDR3 is 13 residues. In nucleotides, the CDR3 is TGCAGCGCTGACAGGGGCCCACGGAATGAGCAGTTCTTC. Residues: CSADRGPRNEQFF.

The rearrangement uses TRBV5-1 and TRBJ2-1; 14 bases map to TRBD2. Germline V lookup: CDR1 SGHRS, CDR2 YFSETQ. The CDR3 runs to 16 residues. V dropped 3 bases and J dropped 3; count of bases not matched to a gene: 2. The DNA for the CDR3 is TGCGCCAGCAGCTCAGGACTAGCGGGAGGCTACAATGAGCAGTTCTTC. Its translation is CASSSGLAGGYNEQFF.

This clone came up a few times. The chain is built from TRBV29-1 and TRBJ2-3, with D possibly being TRBD2 (8 bases). V was pared by 5 bases and J by 7 bases, with 22 bases between. Germline V gene lookup returns CDR1 SQVTM and CDR2 ANQGSEA. This CDR3 region has 15 residues. The CDR3 nucleotides read TGCAGCGTTAAGCGGGGGACGACAGGGATGAATACGCAGTATTTT. Its protein product is CSVKRGTTGMNTQYF.

The rearrangement uses TRBV30 and TRBJ2-3; 7 positions match TRBD2. Germline CDR1 reads GTSNPN; CDR2 reads SVGIG (reference sequence). CDR3 length equals 14 residues. V was clipped by 2 bases and J by 7 bases; unmatched bases: 9. This CDR3 reads CAWSTPSGAYTQYF. CDR3 nucleotides: TGTGCCTGGAGTACTCCTAGCGGAGCATATACGCAGTATTTT.

The chain joins TRBV9 to TRBJ1-2, with a possible D match to TRBD1 (6 bases). The CDR3 covers 15 residues. V gave up 0 bases and J gave up 4 bases, with 13 bases separating them. From germline, CDR1 is SGDLS and CDR2 YYNGEE. This CDR3 reads CASSVAGTHLYGYTF. In DNA form, the CDR3 reads TGTGCCAGCAGCGTAGCCGGGACACATCTCTATGGCTACACCTTC.

The genes are TRBV29-1 and TRBJ1-1; D gene uncertain. The CDR3 has 11 amino acids. The V gene's germline CDR1 is SQVTM and CDR2 ANQGSEA. V was pared by 4 bases and J by 5 bases, with 8 bases between. The CDR3 reads CSVVPRTEAFF. The CDR3 bases are TGCAGCGTTGTCCCGCGGACTGAAGCTTTCTTT.

The J gene is TRBJ2-1, the V gene TRBV10-3; D unclear. V gave up 2 bases and J gave up 10 bases, with 6 bases separating them. The CDR3 is 11 residues long. The germline gives CDR1 ENHRY, CDR2 SYGVKD. The CDR3 bases are TGTGCCATCAGTGAGCGGTCAGAGCAGTTCTTC. It yields the protein CAISERSEQFF.

CDR3 amino acids: CASRSGGRLSYEQYF. The CDR3 bases are TGTGCCAGCCGGAGCGGGGGCCGGCTCTCCTACGAGCAGTACTTC. V usage is TRBV11-2 and J usage is TRBJ2-7; TRBD2 matches 8 bases. CDR1 SGHAT and CDR2 FQNNGV come from the germline V gene. The junction had 9 bases not matched to a gene; V was cut back by 8 bases and J by 0 bases. There are 15 residues in the CDR3.

The rearrangement links TRBV10-3 to TRBJ2-7; 7 bases fit TRBD1. Trimming at V came to 6 bases and at J to 1 base, leaving 9 bases not matched to a gene. The germline V gene encodes CDR1 ENHRY and CDR2 SYGVKD. This CDR3 spans 15 amino acids. The CDR3 sequence: CAIRGQRELSYEQYF. Here the CDR3 DNA reads TGTGCCATCAGGGGACAGAGAGAGTTGTCCTACGAGCAGTACTTC.

The count of this clone is one. The chain couples TRBV6-5 to TRBJ1-5; D unclear. V lost 8 bases to trimming and J lost 0 bases, with 14 bases between them. CDR3 size: 15 residues. The germline gives CDR1 MNHEY, CDR2 SVGAGI. CDR3 protein: CASWVRRFSNQPQHF. The DNA of the CDR3 is TGTGCCAGCTGGGTCAGACGTTTTAGCAATCAGCCCCAGCATTTT.

The gene calls are TRBV29-1 and TRBJ1-2; 11 nucleotides agree with TRBD1. The length of the CDR3 is 13 residues. Trimming removed 5 bases from V and 4 bases from J; junction bases left unmatched: 3. CDR1 SQVTM and CDR2 ANQGSEA come from the germline V gene. Here the CDR3 reads CSVWTGGAYGYTF. The CDR3 region has the DNA TGCAGCGTTTGGACAGGGGGCGCCTATGGCTACACCTTC. Drawing the rest from reference TRBV29-1 and TRBJ1-2, the complete variable domain is SAVISQKPSRDICQRGTSLTIQCQVDSQVTMMFWYRQQPGQSLTLIATANQGSEATYESGFVIDKFPISRPNLTFSTLTVSNMSPEDSSIYLCSVWTGGAYGYTFGSGTRLTVV.

The chain recombines TRBV30 with TRBJ2-5; 7 positions match TRBD1. Germline V gives CDR1 GTSNPN, CDR2 SVGIG (reference sequence). This CDR3 contains 12 residues. V was pared by 0 bases and J by 6 bases, with 1 base of the junction left unmatched. The CDR3 DNA reads as TGTGCCTGGAGTGTACAGGGGAAGACCCAGTACTTC. The encoded protein is CAWSVQGKTQYF.

V usage is TRBV9 and J usage is TRBJ2-1; D call uncertain. Germline V CDR1 and CDR2: SGDLS, YYNGEE. V lost 0 bases, J lost 3 bases, and 7 bases lay in between. The CDR3 is 14 residues long. This CDR3 is CASSVEVYYNEQFF. CDR3 nucleotides: TGTGCCAGCAGCGTAGAGGTTTACTACAATGAGCAGTTCTTC.

This clone showed up just a few times. The chain carries TRBV7-2 and TRBJ2-5; the D call may be TRBD1 or TRBD2 (5 bases each). V was shortened by 8 bases and J by 1 base, with 17 bases between the two germline ends. Germline lookup yields CDR1 SGHTA and CDR2 FQGNSA. The CDR3 totals 15 residues. The CDR3 here is CASSLWGRSQETQYF. The CDR3 region has the DNA TGTGCCAGCTCACTTTGGGGACGGTCCCAAGAGACCCAGTACTTC.